This TCR beta chain was captured in a study of blood T cell repertoires in COVID-19. The table came from immunoSEQ multiplex PCR; TCRdb's copy has only in-frame clones and leaves some out. This table has 180,000 or so clones, approximately 84% appearing once. Trimming cost V 7 bases and J 6 bases; bases outside gene matches: 13. The germline gives CDR1 ENHRY, CDR2 SYGVKD. The CDR3 consists of 16 residues. The source is a human donor with acute or convalescent COVID-19. The donor label of this sample is uncertain. The source material was peripheral blood. The V and J genes are TRBV10-3 and TRBJ2-3, with TRBD1 matching 10 bases. CDR3 sequence: CAINSQTGGLGDTQYF. CDR3 bases: TGTGCCATCAATTCGCAGACAGGGGGCTTAGGGGATACGCAGTATTTT.